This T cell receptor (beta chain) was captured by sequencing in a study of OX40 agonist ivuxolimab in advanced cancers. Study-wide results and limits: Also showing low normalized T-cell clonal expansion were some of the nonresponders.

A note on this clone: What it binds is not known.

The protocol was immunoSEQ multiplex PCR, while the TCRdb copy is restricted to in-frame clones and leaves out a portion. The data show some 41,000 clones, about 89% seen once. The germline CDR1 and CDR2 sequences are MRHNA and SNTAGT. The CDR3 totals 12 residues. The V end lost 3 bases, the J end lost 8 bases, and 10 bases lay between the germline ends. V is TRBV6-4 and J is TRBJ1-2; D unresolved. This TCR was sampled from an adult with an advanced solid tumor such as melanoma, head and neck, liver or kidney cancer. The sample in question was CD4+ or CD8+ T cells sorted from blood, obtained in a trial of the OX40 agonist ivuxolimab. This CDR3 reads CASSDNSWGYTF. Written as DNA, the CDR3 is TGTGCCAGCAGTGATAACAGCTGGGGCTACACCTTC.